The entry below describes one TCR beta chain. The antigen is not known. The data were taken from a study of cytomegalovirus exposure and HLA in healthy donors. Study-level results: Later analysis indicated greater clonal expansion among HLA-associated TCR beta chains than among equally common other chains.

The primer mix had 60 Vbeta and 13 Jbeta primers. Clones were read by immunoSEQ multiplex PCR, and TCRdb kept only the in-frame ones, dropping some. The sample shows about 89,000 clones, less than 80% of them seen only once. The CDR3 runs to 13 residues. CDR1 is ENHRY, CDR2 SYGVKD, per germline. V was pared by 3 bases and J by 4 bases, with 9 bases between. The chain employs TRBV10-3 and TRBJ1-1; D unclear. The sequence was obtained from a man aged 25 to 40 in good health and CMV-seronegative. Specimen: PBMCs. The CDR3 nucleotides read TGTGCCATCAGTGAACTCGAGGCCACTGAAGCTTTCTTT. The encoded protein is CAISELEATEAFF.